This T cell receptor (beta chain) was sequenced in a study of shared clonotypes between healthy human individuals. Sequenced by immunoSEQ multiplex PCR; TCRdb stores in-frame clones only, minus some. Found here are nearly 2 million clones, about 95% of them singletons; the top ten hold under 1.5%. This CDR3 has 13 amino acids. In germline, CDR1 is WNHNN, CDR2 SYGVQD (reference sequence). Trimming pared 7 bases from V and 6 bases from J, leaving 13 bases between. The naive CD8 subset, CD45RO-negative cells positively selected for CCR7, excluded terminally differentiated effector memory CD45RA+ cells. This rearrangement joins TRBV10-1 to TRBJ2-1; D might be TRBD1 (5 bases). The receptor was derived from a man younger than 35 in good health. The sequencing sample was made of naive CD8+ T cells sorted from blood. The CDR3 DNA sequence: TGCGCCAGCAAAGGGCAGGGATGCAATGAGCAGTTCTTC. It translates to CASKGQGCNEQFF.